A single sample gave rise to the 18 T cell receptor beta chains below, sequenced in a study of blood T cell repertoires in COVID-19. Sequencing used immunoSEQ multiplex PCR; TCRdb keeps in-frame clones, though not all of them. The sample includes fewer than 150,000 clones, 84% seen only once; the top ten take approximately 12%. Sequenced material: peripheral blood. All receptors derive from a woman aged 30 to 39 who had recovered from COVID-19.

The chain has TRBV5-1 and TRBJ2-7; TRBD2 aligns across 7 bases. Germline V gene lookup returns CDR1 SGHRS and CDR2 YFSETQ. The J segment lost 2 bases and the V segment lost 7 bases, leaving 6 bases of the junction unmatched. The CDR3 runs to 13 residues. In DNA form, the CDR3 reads TGCGCCAGCGGCGGGGCGGGAGCCTACGAGCAGTACTTC. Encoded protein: CASGGAGAYEQYF. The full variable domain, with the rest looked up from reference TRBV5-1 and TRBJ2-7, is KAGVTQTPRYLIKTRGQQVTLSCSPISGHRSVSWYQQTPGQGLQFLFEYFSETQRNKGNFPGRFSGRQFSNSRSEMNVSTLELGDSALYLCASGGAGAYEQYFGPGTRLTVT.

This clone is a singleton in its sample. CDR3 DNA: TGTGCCAGCGGAGACTCAGGGGTTTCTGCCGTCGACGAGCAGTACTTC. Its protein is CASGDSGVSAVDEQYF. The chain links TRBV5-5 to TRBJ2-7; tentatively, D is TRBD1 (6 bases). Deletions cut 7 bases from V and 5 bases from J, with 25 bases between. Germline assignment: CDR1 SGHKS and CDR2 YYEKEE (reference sequence). The CDR3 has 16 residues.

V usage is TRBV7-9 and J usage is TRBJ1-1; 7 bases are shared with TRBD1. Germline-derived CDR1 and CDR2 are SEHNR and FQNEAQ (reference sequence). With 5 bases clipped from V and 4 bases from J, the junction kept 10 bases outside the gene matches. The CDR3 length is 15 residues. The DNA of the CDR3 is TGTGCCAGCAGCCCGACAGGGACCCGGGGCACTGAAGCTTTCTTT. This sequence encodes CASSPTGTRGTEAFF.

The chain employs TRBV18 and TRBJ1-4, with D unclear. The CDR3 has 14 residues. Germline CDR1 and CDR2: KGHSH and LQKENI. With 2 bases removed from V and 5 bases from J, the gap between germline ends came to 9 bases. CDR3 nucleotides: TGTGCCAGCTCACCAGGCCACAAGAATGAAAAACTGTTTTTT. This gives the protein CASSPGHKNEKLFF. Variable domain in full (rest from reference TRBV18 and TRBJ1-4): NAGVMQNPRHLVRRRGQEARLRCSPMKGHSHVYWYRQLPEEGLKFMVYLQKENIIDESGMPKERFSAEFPKEGPSILRIQQVVRGDSAAYFCASSPGHKNEKLFFGSGTQLSVL.

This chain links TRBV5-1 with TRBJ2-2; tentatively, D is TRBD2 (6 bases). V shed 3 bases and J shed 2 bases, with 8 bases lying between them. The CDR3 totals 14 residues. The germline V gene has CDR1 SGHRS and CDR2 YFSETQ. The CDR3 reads CASSSGTNTGELFF. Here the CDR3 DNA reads TGCGCCAGCAGCTCTGGGACTAACACCGGGGAGCTGTTTTTT. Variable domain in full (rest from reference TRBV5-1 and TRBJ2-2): KAGVTQTPRYLIKTRGQQVTLSCSPISGHRSVSWYQQTPGQGLQFLFEYFSETQRNKGNFPGRFSGRQFSNSRSEMNVSTLELGDSALYLCASSSGTNTGELFFGEGSRLTVL.

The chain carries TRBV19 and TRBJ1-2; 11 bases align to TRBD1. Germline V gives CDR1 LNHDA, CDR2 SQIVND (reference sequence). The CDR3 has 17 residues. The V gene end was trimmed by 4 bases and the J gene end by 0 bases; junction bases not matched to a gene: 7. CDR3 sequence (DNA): TGTGCCAGTAGTACCCGGGACAGGGGGTTTTCTAACTATGGCTACACCTTC. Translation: CASSTRDRGFSNYGYTF.

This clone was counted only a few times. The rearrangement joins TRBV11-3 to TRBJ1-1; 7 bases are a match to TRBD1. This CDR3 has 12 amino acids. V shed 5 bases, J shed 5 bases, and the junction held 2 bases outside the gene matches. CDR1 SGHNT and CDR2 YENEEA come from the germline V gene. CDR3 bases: TGTGCCAGCAGCCGACAGGGAACTGAAGCTTTCTTT. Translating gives CASSRQGTEAFF.

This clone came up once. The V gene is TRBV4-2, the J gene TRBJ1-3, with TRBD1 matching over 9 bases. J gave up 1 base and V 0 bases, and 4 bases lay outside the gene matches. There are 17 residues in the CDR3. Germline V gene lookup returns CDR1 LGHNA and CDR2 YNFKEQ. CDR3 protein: CASSQDRDRVSGNTIYF. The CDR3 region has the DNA TGTGCCAGCAGCCAAGATAGGGACAGGGTTTCTGGAAACACCATATATTTT.

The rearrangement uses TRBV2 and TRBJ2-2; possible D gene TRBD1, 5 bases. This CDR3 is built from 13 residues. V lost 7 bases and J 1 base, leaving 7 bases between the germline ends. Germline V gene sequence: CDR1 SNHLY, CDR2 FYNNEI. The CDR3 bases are TGTGCCAGCAATGGACAGAACACCGGGGAGCTGTTTTTT. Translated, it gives CASNGQNTGELFF. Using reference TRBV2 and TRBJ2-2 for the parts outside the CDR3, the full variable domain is EPEVTQTPSHQVTQMGQEVILRCVPISNHLYFYWYRQILGQKVEFLVSFYNNEISEKSEIFDDQFSVERPDGSNFTLKIRSTKLEDSAMYFCASNGQNTGELFFGEGSRLTVL.

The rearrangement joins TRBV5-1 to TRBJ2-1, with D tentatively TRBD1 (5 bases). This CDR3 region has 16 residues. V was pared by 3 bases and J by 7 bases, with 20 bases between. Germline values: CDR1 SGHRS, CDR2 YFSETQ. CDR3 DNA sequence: TGCGCCAGCAGCTCAGTATACCCTTCAAACAGGAATGAGCAGTTCTTC. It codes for CASSSVYPSNRNEQFF.

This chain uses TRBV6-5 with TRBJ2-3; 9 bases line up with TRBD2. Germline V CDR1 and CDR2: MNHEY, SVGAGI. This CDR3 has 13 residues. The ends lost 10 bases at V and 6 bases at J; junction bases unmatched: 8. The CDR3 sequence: CATKSGRNDTQYF. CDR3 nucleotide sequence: TGTGCCACCAAGAGCGGGAGGAACGATACGCAGTATTTT.

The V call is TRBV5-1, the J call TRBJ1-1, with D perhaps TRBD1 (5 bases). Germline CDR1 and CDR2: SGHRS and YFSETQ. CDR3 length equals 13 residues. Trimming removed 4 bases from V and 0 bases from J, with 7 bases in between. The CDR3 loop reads CASSTGLNTEAFF. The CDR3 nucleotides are TGCGCCAGCAGCACAGGACTGAACACTGAAGCTTTCTTT.

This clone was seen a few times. CDR3 residues: CASSLAVWTGGSYNEQFF. DNA of the CDR3: TGTGCCAGCAGCTTGGCCGTCTGGACAGGGGGCTCCTACAATGAGCAGTTCTTC. This sequence joins TRBV5-8 and TRBJ2-1; TRBD1 matches 10 bases. Germline trimming cut 0 bases from V and 0 bases from J; bases unmatched to any gene: 6. Germline-derived CDR1 and CDR2 are SGHTS and YDEGEE. CDR3 length equals 18 residues.

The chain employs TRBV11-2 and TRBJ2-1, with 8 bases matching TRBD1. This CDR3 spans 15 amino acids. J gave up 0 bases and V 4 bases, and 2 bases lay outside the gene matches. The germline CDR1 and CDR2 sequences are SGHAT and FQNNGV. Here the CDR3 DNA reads TGTGCCAGCAGCTCCACAGGGGGCTCCTACAATGAGCAGTTCTTC. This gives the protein CASSSTGGSYNEQFF.

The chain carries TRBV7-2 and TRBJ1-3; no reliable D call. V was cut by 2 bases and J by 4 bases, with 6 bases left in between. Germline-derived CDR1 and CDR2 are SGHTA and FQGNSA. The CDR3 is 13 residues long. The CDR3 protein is CASSLRWGNTIYF. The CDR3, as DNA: TGTGCCAGCAGCTTACGGTGGGGAAACACCATATATTTT.

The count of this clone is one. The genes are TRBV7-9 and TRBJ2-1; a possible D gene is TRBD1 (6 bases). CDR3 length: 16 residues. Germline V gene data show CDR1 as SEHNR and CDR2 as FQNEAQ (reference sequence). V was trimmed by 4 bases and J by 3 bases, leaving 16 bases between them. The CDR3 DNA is TGTGCCAGCAGCTCCCTTGGACAGAGCATCTACAATGAGCAGTTCTTC. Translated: CASSSLGQSIYNEQFF.

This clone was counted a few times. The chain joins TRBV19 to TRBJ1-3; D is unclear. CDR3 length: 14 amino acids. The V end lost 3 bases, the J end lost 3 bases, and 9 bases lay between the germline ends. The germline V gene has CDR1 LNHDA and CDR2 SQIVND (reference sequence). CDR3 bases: TGTGCCAGTAGTATTTCCAGAGGTGGAAACACCATATATTTT. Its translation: CASSISRGGNTIYF.

CDR3 DNA: TGTGCCAGCAGGCCTAGCGGGAGTTTTACAGATACGCAGTATTTT. It is translated as CASRPSGSFTDTQYF. The chain uses TRBV5-6 and TRBJ2-3; 10 bases align to TRBD2. CDR3 size: 15 residues. Losses at the gene ends were 5 bases for V and 3 bases for J; bases not matched to a gene: 6. Germline CDR1 reads SGHDT; CDR2 reads YYEEEE.